These 24 T cell receptor beta chains originate from one sample sequenced in a study of Graves' ophthalmopathy and Graves' hyperthyroidism. Investigators amplified TCR beta CDR3 regions from RNA transcripts. RT-PCR in the first round used HTBI primers; a second-round multiplex PCR followed. Each CDR3 protein is one row after TCRdb ran MiXCR on the multiplex PCR reads. In the table there are approximately 160,000 distinct CDR3 sequences, around 39% of which are singletons. Material: peripheral blood. These receptors originate from a young man with Graves' ophthalmopathy.

This clonotype was counted many times. Here the CDR3 reads CASSQAGGAYEQYF. The CDR3 DNA reads as TGCGCCAGCAGCCAAGCAGGGGGAGCCTACGAGCAGTACTTC. The genes are TRBV4-1 and TRBJ2-7; 7 bases map to TRBD1. Germline lookup yields CDR1 MGHRA and CDR2 YSYEKL. CDR3 length: 14 residues. The J segment lost 2 bases and the V segment lost 1 base, leaving 2 bases of the junction unmatched.

This clonotype was found many times. The gene calls are TRBV4-3 and TRBJ2-7; no clear D gene. This CDR3 is 13 amino acids long. Germline V gene lookup returns CDR1 LGHNA and CDR2 YSLEER. Between the trimmed V and J ends, which lost 1 base and 4 bases, there was a span of 8 bases. CDR3 sequence: CASSQGLRYEQYF. CDR3 sequence (DNA): TGCGCCAGCAGCCAAGGTTTGCGGTACGAGCAGTACTTC.

The chain employs TRBV29-1 and TRBJ1-1; D is uncertain. Trimming removed 2 bases at V and 2 bases at J, with 9 bases between. Germline V lookup: CDR1 SQVTM, CDR2 ANQGSEA. The CDR3 sequence is 13 residues long. The CDR3: CSVETSGNTEAFF. CDR3 coding DNA: TGCAGCGTTGAAACGTCAGGAAACACTGAAGCTTTCTTT.

There are many counts of this clonotype. V and J are TRBV30 and TRBJ2-7; 11 bases line up with TRBD1. Germline V gives CDR1 GTSNPN, CDR2 SVGIG (reference sequence). This CDR3 is built from 15 residues. V was pared by 4 bases and J by 2 bases, with 7 bases of the junction left unmatched. The CDR3 DNA follows: TGTGCCTGGAAGCGGGACAGGGGGACCACCTACGAGCAGTACTTC. This translates into CAWKRDRGTTYEQYF. The variable domain in full, with the rest retrieved from reference TRBV30 and TRBJ2-7, is SQTIHQWPATLVQPVGSPLSLECTVEGTSNPNLYWYRQAAGRGLQLLFYSVGIGQISSEVPQNLSASRPQDRQFILSSKKLLLSDSGFYLCAWKRDRGTTYEQYFGPGTRLTVT.

This clonotype came up many times. The V and J genes are TRBV20-1 and TRBJ2-7; 11 bases map to TRBD2. J was trimmed by 1 base and V by 8 bases; bases with no gene match: 4. The CDR3 sequence is 13 residues long. CDR1 is DFQATT, CDR2 SNEGSKA, per germline (reference sequence). CDR3 DNA: TGCAGTCATCTAGCGGGAGGTTCCTACGAGCAGTACTTC. The encoded protein is CSHLAGGSYEQYF.

This clonotype has ten or more counts. The chain has TRBV12-3 or TRBV12-4 and TRBJ2-5; D remains ambiguous. This CDR3 is 13 amino acids long. The ends were cut back, 8 bases at V and 0 bases at J, with 10 bases in the middle. The CDR3 spells CASGTRDQETQYF. The CDR3 coding sequence is TGTGCCAGCGGCACAAGGGACCAAGAGACCCAGTACTTC.

This clonotype occurred many times. V is TRBV6-2 or TRBV6-3 and J is TRBJ2-2, with D uncertain. Germline values: CDR1 MNHEY, CDR2 SVGEGT. The CDR3 totals 11 residues. V lost 8 bases to trimming and J lost 3 bases, with 4 bases between them. The CDR3 reads CASGDTGELFF. The CDR3 nucleotides read TGTGCCAGCGGTGACACCGGGGAGCTGTTTTTT.

The rearrangement uses TRBV6-2 or TRBV6-3 and TRBJ2-7; D not certain. CDR3 length: 14 amino acids. V lost 4 bases and J 5 bases, leaving 15 bases between the germline ends. The germline V gene encodes CDR1 MNHEY and CDR2 SVGEGT. The CDR3 sequence is CASSSRSVADEQYF. The CDR3 DNA sequence: TGTGCCAGCAGTTCCAGGTCTGTCGCCGACGAGCAGTACTTC.

This clonotype was detected many times. The V and J genes are TRBV20-1 and TRBJ2-7, with 7 bases aligning to TRBD2. The CDR3 sequence is 13 residues long. V lost 6 bases and J lost 4; bases outside the gene matches: 9. Germline-derived CDR1 and CDR2 are DFQATT and SNEGSKA (reference sequence). The CDR3: CSAVRTSVYEQYF. CDR3 DNA sequence: TGCAGTGCCGTTCGGACTAGTGTATACGAGCAGTACTTC.

The chain employs TRBV6-5 and TRBJ2-7; TRBD2 agrees at 7 bases. The CDR3 has 15 residues. Unmatched junction bases numbered 4, after V lost 0 bases and J lost 2 bases. Germline CDR1 is MNHEY and CDR2 is SVGAGI. CDR3 amino acids: CASSYSPSGPYEQYF. The CDR3, as DNA: TGTGCCAGCAGTTACTCCCCTAGCGGCCCCTACGAGCAGTACTTC.

The chain recombines TRBV12-3 or TRBV12-4 with TRBJ2-7; TRBD2 aligns across 9 bases. V trimming: 6 bases; J trimming: 7 bases; junction bases outside the gene matches: 13. This CDR3 contains 15 residues. The CDR3 region is CASSSLTSGGGEQYF. CDR3 DNA: TGTGCCAGCAGCTCTTTGACTAGCGGTGGAGGGGAGCAGTACTTC.

The chain recombines TRBV4-1 with TRBJ1-2; D unresolved. Germline-derived CDR1 and CDR2 are MGHRA and YSYEKL. The length of the CDR3 is 13 residues. Trimming removed 1 base from V and 3 bases from J, with 6 bases in between. The CDR3 bases are TGCGCCAGCAGCCAAGTATCATACTATGGCTACACCTTC. Residues: CASSQVSYYGYTF.

To note about this clonotype: The junction and the germline gene differ at one end; a read error may be behind it. The CDR3 is CAWEAGTGGNQPQHF. The CDR3 coding sequence is TGTGCCTGGGAAGCCGGGACAGGGGGCAACCAGCCCCAGCATTTT. The rearrangement joins TRBV30 to TRBJ1-5; 12 bases are shared with TRBD1. CDR1 and CDR2 (germline): GTSNPN, SVGIG (reference sequence). The CDR3 spans 15 residues.

This clonotype was counted only a few times. V is TRBV28 and J is TRBJ1-2; 8 bases are shared with TRBD1. Germline V gene sequence: CDR1 MDHEN, CDR2 SYDVKM. This CDR3 is built from 13 residues. With 5 bases clipped from V and 8 bases from J, the junction kept 7 bases outside the gene matches. CDR3 loop: CASSLGQAFGYTF. CDR3 in DNA: TGTGCCAGCAGTCTGGGACAGGCGTTCGGCTACACCTTC.

This clonotype was picked up a small number of times. The genes are TRBV7-3 and TRBJ2-5; the match to TRBD2 covers 7 bases. The CDR3 is 16 residues long. The ends lost 1 base at V and 2 bases at J; junction bases unmatched: 7. The germline V gene has CDR1 SGHTA and CDR2 FQGTGA. The CDR3 DNA reads TGTGCCAGCAGCTTAAGCGGACTAGGCGGACAAGAGACCCAGTACTTC. Its translation: CASSLSGLGGQETQYF.

The genes are TRBV2 and TRBJ1-2, with D possibly being TRBD1 (5 bases). Germline CDR1 is SNHLY and CDR2 is FYNNEI. Trimming pared 2 bases from V and 7 bases from J, leaving 17 bases between. The CDR3 has 15 residues. CDR3 protein: CASSEQGPGSGGYTF. DNA for the CDR3: TGTGCCAGCAGTGAACAGGGACCAGGCTCGGGTGGCTACACCTTC.

This clonotype was observed many times. The chain links TRBV19 to TRBJ1-1; D not resolved. CDR3 length: 13 amino acids. Per germline, CDR1 LNHDA and CDR2 SQIVND (reference sequence). V lost 2 bases to trimming and J lost 7 bases, with 11 bases between them. CDR3: CASSIRTESEAFF. The DNA for the CDR3 is TGTGCCAGTAGTATAAGGACGGAAAGTGAAGCTTTCTTT.

In its sample, this clonotype was seen many times. The chain combines TRBV7-2 with TRBJ1-2; weak D call: TRBD1 (6 bases). V dropped 4 bases and J dropped 4 bases, with 10 bases sitting between them. The CDR3 runs 13 residues. Germline CDR1 SGHTA, CDR2 FQGNSA. The DNA of the CDR3 is TGTGCCAGCAGCTCAGGGGATGGCTATGGCTACACCTTC. It specifies CASSSGDGYGYTF. Complete variable domain (other parts from reference TRBV7-2 and TRBJ1-2): GAGVSQSPSNKVTEKGKDVELRCDPISGHTALYWYRQSLGQGLEFLIYFQGNSAPDKSGLPSDRFSAERTGGSVSTLTIQRTQQEDSAVYLCASSSGDGYGYTFGSGTRLTVV.

This clonotype was picked up many times. The chain combines TRBV30 with TRBJ2-7, with 11 bases lining up with TRBD2. Germline V CDR1 and CDR2: GTSNPN, SVGIG (reference sequence). V lost 5 bases, J lost 3 bases, and 9 bases stayed unmatched. The CDR3 totals 15 residues. CDR3 DNA sequence: TGTGCCTGGGGCCTTGGACTAGCGGGTCACTACGAGCAGTACTTC. Residues: CAWGLGLAGHYEQYF.

This clonotype was counted ten times or more. The rearrangement uses TRBV30 and TRBJ1-5, with unresolved D. CDR1 is GTSNPN and CDR2 is SVGIG in the germline V gene (reference sequence). The CDR3 is 13 residues long. With 5 bases removed from V and 3 bases from J, the gap between germline ends came to 11 bases. The CDR3 DNA reads TGTGCCTGGCGAAGAAGTTCCAATCAGCCCCAGCATTTT. This sequence encodes CAWRRSSNQPQHF.

In its sample, this clonotype was seen many times. V is TRBV12-3 or TRBV12-4 and J is TRBJ2-5; D is unclear. The V and J ends lost 4 bases and 4 bases respectively, with 4 bases between them. There are 11 residues in the CDR3. The CDR3 DNA follows: TGTGCCAGCAGTTCCACAGAGACCCAGTACTTC. As protein: CASSSTETQYF.

V and J are TRBV20-1 and TRBJ1-1, with 7 nucleotides matching TRBD1. This CDR3 contains 14 residues. The germline gives CDR1 DFQATT, CDR2 SNEGSKA (reference sequence). V trimming: 7 bases; J trimming: 7 bases; junction bases outside the gene matches: 15. DNA for the CDR3: TGCAGTGGGGGCCCCATCGACAGGGCAAGTGAAGCTTTCTTT. It translates to CSGGPIDRASEAFF.

This rearrangement joins TRBV27 to TRBJ2-2, with 7 bases matching TRBD1. V dropped 5 bases and J dropped 1; count of bases not matched to a gene: 7. The CDR3 consists of 16 residues. Per germline, CDR1 MNHEY and CDR2 SMNVEV (reference sequence). The CDR3 coding sequence is TGTGCCAGCAGTCCGGGCTGGACAGGGAACACCGGGGAGCTGTTTTTT. Its translation: CASSPGWTGNTGELFF.

This clonotype was detected ten times or more. The chain has TRBV30 and TRBJ1-2; D is possibly TRBD1 (6 bases). V was shortened by 6 bases and J by 4 bases, with 12 bases between the two germline ends. The CDR3 sequence is 12 residues long. The V gene's germline CDR1 is GTSNPN and CDR2 SVGIG (reference sequence). The CDR3 nucleotides read TGTGCCTGCACGGACAGCGGCTATGGCTACACCTTC. Translating gives CACTDSGYGYTF.